These 12 T cell receptor beta chains were all obtained from the same sample, sequenced in a study of blood T cell repertoires in COVID-19. Assay used: immunoSEQ multiplex PCR; TCRdb lists only in-frame clones, some missing. In the table there are around 270,000 clones, over 80% of which are singletons. The source material was PBMCs or T cells enriched from blood (not recorded which). All receptors derive from a woman aged 40 to 50 who had been exposed to COVID-19.

This clone was seen a single time. The chain carries TRBV20-1 and TRBJ1-1, with TRBD1 identical over 7 bases. With 3 bases clipped from V and 6 bases from J, the junction kept 4 bases outside the gene matches. CDR3 length: 12 amino acids. The germline CDR1 and CDR2 sequences are DFQATT and SNEGSKA (reference sequence). The chain's CDR3 is CSASQDRAEAFF. In DNA form, the CDR3 reads TGCAGTGCTAGTCAAGACAGGGCTGAAGCTTTCTTT.

V is TRBV9 and J is TRBJ2-5; TRBD1 is a possible D gene (5 bases). V lost 1 base to trimming and J lost 1 base, with 8 bases between them. Germline CDR1 reads SGDLS; CDR2 reads YYNGEE. The CDR3 extends over 14 amino acids. For the CDR3, the DNA is TGTGCCAGCAGCGTAACTGACAGCCAAGAGACCCAGTACTTC. It is translated as CASSVTDSQETQYF.

This clone was seen only a few times. This chain joins TRBV19 and TRBJ1-5, with D possibly being TRBD1 (5 bases). Per the germline V gene, CDR1 is LNHDA and CDR2 is SQIVND (reference sequence). The CDR3 covers 16 residues. Trimming removed 3 bases from V and 2 bases from J, with 14 bases in between. The CDR3 loop reads CASSIIAGVGNQPQHF. DNA for the CDR3: TGTGCCAGTAGTATCATCGCGGGGGTAGGCAATCAGCCCCAGCATTTT.

The count of this clone is one. This sequence joins TRBV28 and TRBJ2-6; tentatively, D is TRBD1 (6 bases). V was shortened by 5 bases and J by 0 bases, with 11 bases between the two germline ends. Germline assignment: CDR1 MDHEN and CDR2 SYDVKM. The CDR3 contains 16 residues. Here the CDR3 reads CASSRTVGSGANVLTF. CDR3 DNA: TGTGCCAGCAGTCGGACAGTGGGCTCTGGGGCCAACGTCCTGACTTTC.

V usage is TRBV1 and J usage is TRBJ1-5; TRBD1 is taken as the D call from the table, unchecked against the DNA. TRBV1 is described as a pseudogene. CDR3 size: 17 residues. The CDR3 coding sequence is TGCACCAGCAGCCAACCCAGGGTTTATGGTAGCAATCAGCCCCAGCATTTT. This sequence encodes CTSSQPRVYGSNQPQHF.

CDR3 in DNA: TGTGCCTGGAGTGTAGCAAACCGGGCTTTCTTT. It specifies CAWSVANRAFF. The rearrangement joins TRBV30 to TRBJ1-1, with D unclear. Germline assignment: CDR1 GTSNPN and CDR2 SVGIG (reference sequence). V was clipped by 0 bases and J by 11 bases, with 10 bases between them. This CDR3 is 11 amino acids long.

Note on this clone: The junction differs from germline at one of its ends, possibly a read error. The chain couples TRBV5-1 to TRBJ2-3, with a possible D match to TRBD2 (7 bases). Per the germline V gene, CDR1 is SGHRS and CDR2 is YFSETQ. The CDR3 loop spans 15 amino acids. The CDR3 spells CASSARGASTDTQYF. The CDR3 DNA sequence: TGTGCCAGCAGCGCCCGGGGGGCTAGCACAGATACGCAGTATTTT.

The CDR3 spells CASSQDRGTGNTIYF. The CDR3 bases are TGCGCCAGCAGCCAAGATAGGGGGACGGGAAACACCATATATTTT. The V call is TRBV4-1, the J call TRBJ1-3, with D possibly being TRBD1 (6 bases). CDR1 is MGHRA, CDR2 YSYEKL, per germline. Trimming cost V 0 bases and J 4 bases, with 10 bases left between them. The length of the CDR3 is 15 residues.

V and J are TRBV7-9 and TRBJ2-1; unclear D gene. CDR1 and CDR2 (germline): SEHNR, FQNEAQ (reference sequence). Trimming left V 4 bases short and J 5 bases short, with 15 bases between. This CDR3 spans 15 amino acids. CDR3 DNA sequence: TGTGCCAGCAGCTATAGGCTCGCGGTGAACAATGAGCAGTTCTTC. This codes for CASSYRLAVNNEQFF.

The V gene is TRBV27, the J gene TRBJ1-4; no reliable D call. This CDR3 is 12 amino acids long. Germline CDR1 reads MNHEY; CDR2 reads SMNVEV (reference sequence). Trimming took off 3 bases at V and 10 bases at J, with 9 bases between the two ends. This chain's CDR3 is CASSFPGGKLFF. The CDR3 nucleotides are TGTGCCAGCAGTTTCCCGGGTGGAAAACTGTTTTTT. Based on the CDR3 plus reference TRBV27 and TRBJ1-4, the full variable domain is EAQVTQNPRYLITVTGKKLTVTCSQNMNHEYMSWYRQDPGLGLRQIYYSMNVEVTDKGDVPEGYKVSRKEKRNFPLILESPSPNQTSLYFCASSFPGGKLFFGSGTQLSVL.

The rearrangement links TRBV27 to TRBJ1-3; D ambiguous. Looked up from germline, CDR1 is MNHEY and CDR2 is SMNVEV (reference sequence). V dropped 6 bases and J dropped 6 bases, with 21 bases sitting between them. The CDR3 length is 16 residues. For the CDR3, the DNA is TGTGCCAGCAGCCGCCTGGTGCCTAGGGAGGCAAACACCATATATTTT. This gives the protein CASSRLVPREANTIYF.

This chain links TRBV7-2 with TRBJ2-1; D may be TRBD2 (5 bases). The CDR3 runs 11 residues. Germline V gene sequence: CDR1 SGHTA, CDR2 FQGNSA. Trimming cost V 3 bases and J 9 bases, with 6 bases left between them. The CDR3 sequence: CASSFGGEQFF. DNA for the CDR3: TGTGCCAGCAGCTTCGGAGGTGAGCAGTTCTTC. The full variable domain, in which reference TRBV7-2 and TRBJ2-1 provide the parts outside the CDR3, is GAGVSQSPSNKVTEKGKDVELRCDPISGHTALYWYRQSLGQGLEFLIYFQGNSAPDKSGLPSDRFSAERTGGSVSTLTIQRTQQEDSAVYLCASSFGGEQFFGPGTRLTVL.